This T cell receptor beta chain was retrieved from a study of cytomegalovirus exposure and HLA in healthy donors. Background on the study: Within the Caucasian-associated ancestry cluster were around four fifths of the roughly 400 genotyped donors.

A multiplex PCR was run with 60 Vbeta primers and 13 Jbeta primers. Only in-frame clones appear in the TCRdb table, and some are missing; sequencing was by immunoSEQ multiplex PCR. Among 150,000 to 200,000 clones listed, roughly 85% were seen once. For this clone: Its target is unknown.

Findings and caveats of the study: The availability of immune exposure information extended only to CMV serostatus. TCR beta sequences reportedly predicted most subjects' HLA-A and HLA-B alleles accurately.

This CDR3 comprises 12 residues. Per the germline V gene, CDR1 is SQVTM and CDR2 is ANQGSEA. The V gene lost 7 bases and the J gene lost 8 bases, with 17 bases spanning the gap. Source material: PBMCs. The sequence derives from a woman between 45 and 65 years old in good health and CMV-seronegative. V usage is TRBV29-1 and J usage is TRBJ1-2, with unresolved D. CDR3 protein: CSDLVVYAGYTF. The CDR3 DNA is TGCAGCGATCTAGTGGTCTACGCCGGCTACACCTTC. Based on the CDR3 plus reference TRBV29-1 and TRBJ1-2, the full variable domain is SAVISQKPSRDICQRGTSLTIQCQVDSQVTMMFWYRQQPGQSLTLIATANQGSEATYESGFVIDKFPISRPNLTFSTLTVSNMSPEDSSIYLCSDLVVYAGYTFGSGTRLTVV.